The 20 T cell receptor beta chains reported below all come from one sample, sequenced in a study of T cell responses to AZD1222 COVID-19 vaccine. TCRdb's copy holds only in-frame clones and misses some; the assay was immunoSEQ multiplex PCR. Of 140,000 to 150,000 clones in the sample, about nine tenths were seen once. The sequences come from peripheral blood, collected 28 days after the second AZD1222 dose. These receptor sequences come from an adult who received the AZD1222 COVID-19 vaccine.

CDR3 DNA: TGTGCCAGCAGCGTAACAGCCACTAGCTCTGGGGCCAACGTCCTGACTTTC. This translates into CASSVTATSSGANVLTF. J is TRBJ2-6 and V is TRBV9; TRBD2 is a possible D gene (5 bases). Trimming left V 1 base short and J 0 bases short, with 11 bases between. This CDR3 spans 17 amino acids. The germline V gene encodes CDR1 SGDLS and CDR2 YYNGEE.

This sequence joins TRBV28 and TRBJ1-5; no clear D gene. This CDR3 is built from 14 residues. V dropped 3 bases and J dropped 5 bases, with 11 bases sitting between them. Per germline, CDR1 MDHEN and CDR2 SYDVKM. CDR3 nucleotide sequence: TGTGCCAGCAGTTTCTTCGGGCGGGATCAGCCCCAGCATTTT. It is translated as CASSFFGRDQPQHF.

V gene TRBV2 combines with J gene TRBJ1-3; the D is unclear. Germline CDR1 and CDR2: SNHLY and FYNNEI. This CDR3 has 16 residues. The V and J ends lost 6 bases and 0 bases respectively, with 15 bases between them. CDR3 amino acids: CASSRGAGSSGNTIYF. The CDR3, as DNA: TGTGCCAGCAGCCGTGGAGCGGGGTCCTCTGGAAACACCATATATTTT.

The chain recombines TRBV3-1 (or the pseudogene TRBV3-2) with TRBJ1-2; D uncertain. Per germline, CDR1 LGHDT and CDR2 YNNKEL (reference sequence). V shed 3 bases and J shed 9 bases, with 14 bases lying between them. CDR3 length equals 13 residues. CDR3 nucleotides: TGTGCCAGCAGCCACCAAACCGCTACGAGCTACACCTTC. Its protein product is CASSHQTATSYTF.

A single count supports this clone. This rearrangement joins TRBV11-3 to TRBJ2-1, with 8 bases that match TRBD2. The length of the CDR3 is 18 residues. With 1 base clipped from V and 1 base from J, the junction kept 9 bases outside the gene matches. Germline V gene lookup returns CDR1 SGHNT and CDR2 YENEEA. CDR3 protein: CASSLVGGAGSSYNEQFF. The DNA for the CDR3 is TGTGCCAGCAGCTTAGTCGGGGGGGCCGGGTCATCCTACAATGAGCAGTTCTTC.

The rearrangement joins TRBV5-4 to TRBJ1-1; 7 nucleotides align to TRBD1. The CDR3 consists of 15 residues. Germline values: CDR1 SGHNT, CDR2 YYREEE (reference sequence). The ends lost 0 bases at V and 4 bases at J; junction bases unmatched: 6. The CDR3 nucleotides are TGTGCCAGCAGCTTGGCCAGGGGGGGCATCACTGAAGCTTTCTTT. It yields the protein CASSLARGGITEAFF.

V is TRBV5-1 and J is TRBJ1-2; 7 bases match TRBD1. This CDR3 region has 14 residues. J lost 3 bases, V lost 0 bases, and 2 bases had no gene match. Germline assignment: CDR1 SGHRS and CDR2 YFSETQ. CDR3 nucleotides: TGCGCCAGCAGCTTGGGCCAGGGGGACTATGGCTACACCTTC. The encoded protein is CASSLGQGDYGYTF. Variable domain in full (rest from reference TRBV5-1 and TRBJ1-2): KAGVTQTPRYLIKTRGQQVTLSCSPISGHRSVSWYQQTPGQGLQFLFEYFSETQRNKGNFPGRFSGRQFSNSRSEMNVSTLELGDSALYLCASSLGQGDYGYTFGSGTRLTVV.

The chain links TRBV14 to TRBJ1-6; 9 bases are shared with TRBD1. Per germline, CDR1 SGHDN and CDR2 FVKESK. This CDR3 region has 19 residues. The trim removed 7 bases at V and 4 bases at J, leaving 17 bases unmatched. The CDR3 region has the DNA TGTGCCAGCATCGGACAGGGGCCCAGGGTACCCAATTATAATTCACCCCTCCACTTT. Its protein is CASIGQGPRVPNYNSPLHF.

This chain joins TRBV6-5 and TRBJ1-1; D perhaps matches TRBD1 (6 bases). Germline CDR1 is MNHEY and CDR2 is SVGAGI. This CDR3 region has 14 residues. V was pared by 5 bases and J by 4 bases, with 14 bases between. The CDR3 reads CASSNQEGGTEAFF. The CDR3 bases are TGTGCCAGCAGTAACCAGGAGGGGGGCACTGAAGCTTTCTTT.

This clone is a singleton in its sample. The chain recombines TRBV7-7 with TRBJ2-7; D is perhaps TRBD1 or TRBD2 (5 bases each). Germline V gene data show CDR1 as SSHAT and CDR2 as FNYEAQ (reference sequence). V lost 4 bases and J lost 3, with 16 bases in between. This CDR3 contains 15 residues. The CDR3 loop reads CASSSGAGPYYEQYF. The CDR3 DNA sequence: TGTGCCAGCAGCTCCGGGGCAGGCCCTTACTACGAGCAGTACTTC.

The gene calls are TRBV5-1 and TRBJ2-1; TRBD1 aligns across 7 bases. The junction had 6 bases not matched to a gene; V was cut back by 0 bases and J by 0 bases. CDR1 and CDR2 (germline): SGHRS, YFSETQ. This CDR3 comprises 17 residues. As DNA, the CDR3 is TGCGCCAGCAGCTTGGTGGGACAGCCTTTCTCCTACAATGAGCAGTTCTTC. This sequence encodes CASSLVGQPFSYNEQFF.

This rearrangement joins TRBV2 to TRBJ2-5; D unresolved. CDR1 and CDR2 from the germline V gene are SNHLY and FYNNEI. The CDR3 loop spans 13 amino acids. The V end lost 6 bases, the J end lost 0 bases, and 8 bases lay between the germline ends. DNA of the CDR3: TGTGCCAGCAGAAATACAGACCAAGAGACCCAGTACTTC. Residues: CASRNTDQETQYF. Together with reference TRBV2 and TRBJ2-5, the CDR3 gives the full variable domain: EPEVTQTPSHQVTQMGQEVILRCVPISNHLYFYWYRQILGQKVEFLVSFYNNEISEKSEIFDDQFSVERPDGSNFTLKIRSTKLEDSAMYFCASRNTDQETQYFGPGTRLLVL.

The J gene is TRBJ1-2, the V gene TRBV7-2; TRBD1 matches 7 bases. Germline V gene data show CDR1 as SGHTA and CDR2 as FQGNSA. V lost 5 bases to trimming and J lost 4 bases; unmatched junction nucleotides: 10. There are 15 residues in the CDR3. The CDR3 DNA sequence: TGTGCCAGCAGCACTACCGGGACAGCCCTCTATGGCTACACCTTC. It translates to CASSTTGTALYGYTF.

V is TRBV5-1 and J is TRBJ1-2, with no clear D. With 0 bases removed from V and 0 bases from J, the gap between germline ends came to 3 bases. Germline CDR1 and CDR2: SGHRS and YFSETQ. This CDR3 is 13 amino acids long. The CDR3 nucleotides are TGCGCCAGCAGCTTGGAGCCTAACTATGGCTACACCTTC. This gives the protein CASSLEPNYGYTF.

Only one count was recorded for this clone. The CDR3 here is CASSSTTSSKETQYF. CDR3 nucleotide sequence: TGTGCCAGCTCATCAACGACTAGCTCAAAAGAGACCCAGTACTTC. J is TRBJ2-5 and V is TRBV18, with 7 bases lining up with TRBD2. V was clipped by 5 bases and J by 3 bases; unmatched bases: 9. This CDR3 contains 15 residues. Germline values: CDR1 KGHSH, CDR2 LQKENI.

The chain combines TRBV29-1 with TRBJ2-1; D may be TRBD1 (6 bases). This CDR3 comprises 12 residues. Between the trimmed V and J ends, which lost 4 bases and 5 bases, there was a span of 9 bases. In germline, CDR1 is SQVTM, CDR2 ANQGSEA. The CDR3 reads CSVVRGNNEQFF. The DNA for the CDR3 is TGCAGCGTTGTCAGGGGCAACAATGAGCAGTTCTTC.

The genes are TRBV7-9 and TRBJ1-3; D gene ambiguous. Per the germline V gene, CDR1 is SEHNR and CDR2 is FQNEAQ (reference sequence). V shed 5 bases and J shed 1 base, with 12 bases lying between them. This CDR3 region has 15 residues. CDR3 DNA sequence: TGTGCCAGCAGCCCATCCTGGGGTTCTGGAAACACCATATATTTT. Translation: CASSPSWGSGNTIYF.

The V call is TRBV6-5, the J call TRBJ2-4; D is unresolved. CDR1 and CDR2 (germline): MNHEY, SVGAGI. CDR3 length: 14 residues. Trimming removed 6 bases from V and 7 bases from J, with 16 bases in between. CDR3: CASSPGRVGNIQYF. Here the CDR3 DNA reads TGTGCCAGCAGCCCGGGTAGGGTGGGCAACATTCAGTACTTC.

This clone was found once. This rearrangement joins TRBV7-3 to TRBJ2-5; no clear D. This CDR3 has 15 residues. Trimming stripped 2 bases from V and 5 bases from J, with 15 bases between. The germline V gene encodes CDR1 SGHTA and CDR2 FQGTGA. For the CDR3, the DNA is TGTGCCAGCAGCTTATTGGGGTCTTACGAGGAGACCCAGTACTTC. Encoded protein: CASSLLGSYEETQYF. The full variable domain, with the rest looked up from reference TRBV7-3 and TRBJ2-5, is GAGVSQTPSNKVTEKGKYVELRCDPISGHTALYWYRQSLGQGPEFLIYFQGTGAADDSGLPNDRFFAVRPEGSVSTLKIQRTERGDSAVYLCASSLLGSYEETQYFGPGTRLLVL.

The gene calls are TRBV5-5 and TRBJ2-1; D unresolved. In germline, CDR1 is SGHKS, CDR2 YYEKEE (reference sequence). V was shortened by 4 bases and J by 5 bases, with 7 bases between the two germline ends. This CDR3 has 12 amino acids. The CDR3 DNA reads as TGTGCCAGCAGCGAGCAGGACAATGAGCAGTTCTTC. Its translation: CASSEQDNEQFF.